The 12 T cell receptor beta chains reported below all come from one sample, sequenced in a study of Ad26.COV2.S vaccination and SARS-CoV-2 variants. The treatment is: about 20 received Ad26.COV2.S at low or high dose, single or two shots; a few received placebo; per-sample allocation not given. Each sample was drawn 63 days after the first injection (of vaccine or placebo). The method was immunoSEQ multiplex PCR; TCRdb's version includes in-frame clones alone and lacks a portion of them. The sample includes about 410,000 clones, approximately 90% seen only once; the top ten take more than 1.5%. Sequencing was performed on peripheral blood, taken in a trial of Ad26.COV2.S vaccine versus placebo. The receptors shown here come from a person aged 18-60 years who received the Ad26.COV2.S COVID-19 vaccine or a placebo.

The chain couples TRBV5-1 to TRBJ2-5; 12 bases map to TRBD2. The V segment lost 0 bases and the J segment 5 bases; nucleotides outside the gene matches: 11. The CDR3 is 18 amino acids. From germline, CDR1 is SGHRS and CDR2 YFSETQ. The CDR3 DNA reads as TGCGCCAGCAGCTTGGCTAGCGGGGGGGTCTTGCCAGCGGAGACCCAGTACTTC. This translates into CASSLASGGVLPAETQYF.

This chain joins TRBV7-7 and TRBJ2-5; D unclear. This CDR3 is built from 12 residues. CDR1 SSHAT and CDR2 FNYEAQ come from the germline V gene (reference sequence). Trimming removed 5 bases at V and 7 bases at J, with 11 bases between. The DNA of the CDR3 is TGTGCCAGCAGCACCAACTCCGGGACCCAGTACTTC. This sequence encodes CASSTNSGTQYF.

The chain carries TRBV5-6 and TRBJ1-3; unclear D gene. CDR3 length: 18 residues. The V and J ends lost 1 base and 1 base respectively, with 18 bases between them. Per germline, CDR1 SGHDT and CDR2 YYEEEE. CDR3 sequence (DNA): TGTGCCAGCAGCTTGCTCTATCGGCAGACGGTATCTGGAAACACCATATATTTT. Amino acid sequence: CASSLLYRQTVSGNTIYF.

V usage is TRBV7-2 and J usage is TRBJ1-2; no definite D call. The CDR3 totals 13 residues. Trimming removed 5 bases from V and 1 base from J, with 8 bases in between. Germline CDR1 reads SGHTA; CDR2 reads FQGNSA. CDR3 sequence reads: CASSTDGNYGYTF. CDR3 DNA: TGTGCCAGCAGCACTGACGGTAACTATGGCTACACCTTC.

This clone was seen only a few times. The chain employs TRBV7-9 and TRBJ2-1; D might be TRBD1 or TRBD2, each matching 5 bases. CDR1 is SEHNR, CDR2 FQNEAQ, per germline (reference sequence). V dropped 5 bases and J dropped 5 bases, with 16 bases sitting between them. The CDR3 runs to 15 residues. CDR3 sequence reads: CASSRGQSGNNEQFF. The CDR3, as DNA: TGTGCCAGCAGCCGGGGCCAGTCGGGGAACAATGAGCAGTTCTTC.

This chain uses TRBV19 with TRBJ1-1; D may be TRBD1 (6 bases). Between the trimmed V and J ends, which lost 5 bases and 7 bases, there was a span of 11 bases. This CDR3 region has 12 residues. Germline CDR1 reads LNHDA; CDR2 reads SQIVND (reference sequence). The CDR3 region has the DNA TGTGCCAGTAGTTCTAGGGGGTATGAAGCTTTCTTT. Translated: CASSSRGYEAFF.

This clone was observed a single time. The chain couples TRBV6-5 to TRBJ2-5; D is ambiguous. V was clipped by 2 bases and J by 9 bases, with 10 bases between them. The CDR3 has 12 amino acids. The germline V gene encodes CDR1 MNHEY and CDR2 SVGAGI. The CDR3 reads CASSYTPFPQYF. The CDR3 DNA sequence: TGTGCCAGCAGTTACACCCCTTTTCCCCAGTACTTC.

The genes are TRBV5-8 and TRBJ2-5; 7 bases map to TRBD1. Germline V gene lookup returns CDR1 SGHTS and CDR2 YDEGEE. V shed 6 bases, J shed 2 bases, and the junction held 7 bases outside the gene matches. The CDR3 is 14 residues long. CDR3 in amino acids: CASNRQGRQETQYF. In DNA, the CDR3 is TGTGCCAGCAACAGACAGGGAAGGCAAGAGACCCAGTACTTC.

The chain is built from TRBV21-1 and TRBJ2-1; the table assigns TRBD2, which was not confirmed against the DNA. TRBV21-1 is a pseudogene. The CDR3 is made up of 12 amino acids. The CDR3 here is CASSRHSGEQFF. The DNA of the CDR3 is TGTGCCAGCAGCCGCCATAGCGGCGAGCAGTTCTTC.

The chain joins TRBV10-3 to TRBJ2-7; D not resolved. The CDR3 consists of 13 residues. CDR1 and CDR2 from the germline V gene are ENHRY and SYGVKD. Trimming took off 4 bases at V and 1 base at J, with 8 bases between the two ends. CDR3 in DNA: TGTGCCATCAGTGGGTGGCAGTCCTACGAGCAGTACTTC. Amino acids: CAISGWQSYEQYF.

This clone occurred once. The J gene is TRBJ1-1, the V gene TRBV19, with TRBD1 matching 7 bases. This CDR3 contains 13 residues. Germline loops: CDR1 LNHDA, CDR2 SQIVND (reference sequence). The V gene end was trimmed by 5 bases and the J gene end by 4 bases; junction bases not matched to a gene: 4. The CDR3 here is CASSYSGGTEAFF. The CDR3 DNA follows: TGTGCCAGTAGTTATTCAGGGGGCACTGAAGCTTTCTTT.

The chain is built from TRBV28 and TRBJ2-5, with a tentative D call TRBD2 (5 bases). Germline V gene data show CDR1 as MDHEN and CDR2 as SYDVKM. This CDR3 is 14 amino acids long. Deletions cut 6 bases from V and 5 bases from J, with 16 bases between. CDR3 nucleotides: TGTGCCAGCAGCCTCCGGGATCTACGTGAGACCCAGTACTTC. Protein product: CASSLRDLRETQYF.